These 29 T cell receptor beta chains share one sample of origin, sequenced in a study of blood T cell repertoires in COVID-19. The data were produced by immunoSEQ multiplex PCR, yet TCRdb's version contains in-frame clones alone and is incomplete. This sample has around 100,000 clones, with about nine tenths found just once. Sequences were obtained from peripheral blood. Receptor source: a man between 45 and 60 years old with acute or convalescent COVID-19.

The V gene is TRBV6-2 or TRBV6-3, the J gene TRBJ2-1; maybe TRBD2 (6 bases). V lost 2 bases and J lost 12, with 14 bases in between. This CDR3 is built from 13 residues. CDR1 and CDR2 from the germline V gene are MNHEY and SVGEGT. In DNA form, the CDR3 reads TGTGCCAGCAGTTACGAGACTAGTAGTGGGCAGTTCTTC. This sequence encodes CASSYETSSGQFF.

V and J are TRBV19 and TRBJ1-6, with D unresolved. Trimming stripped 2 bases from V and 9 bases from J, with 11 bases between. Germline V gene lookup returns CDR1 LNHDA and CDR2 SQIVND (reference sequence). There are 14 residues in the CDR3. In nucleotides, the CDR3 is TGTGCCAGTAGTATACGCGGGGTCACTTCACCCCTCCACTTT. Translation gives CASSIRGVTSPLHF. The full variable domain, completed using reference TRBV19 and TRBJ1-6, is DGGITQSPKYLFRKEGQNVTLSCEQNLNHDAMYWYRQDPGQGLRLIYYSQIVNDFQKGDIAEGYSVSREKKESFPLTVTSAQKNPTAFYLCASSIRGVTSPLHFGNGTRLTVT.

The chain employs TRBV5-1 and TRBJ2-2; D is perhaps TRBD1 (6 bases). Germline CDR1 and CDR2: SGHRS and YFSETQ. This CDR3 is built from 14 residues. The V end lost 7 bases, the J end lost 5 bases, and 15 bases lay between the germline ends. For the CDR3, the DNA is TGCGCCAGCGGCCAACAGGGCGGAACCGGGGAGCTGTTTTTT. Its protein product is CASGQQGGTGELFF.

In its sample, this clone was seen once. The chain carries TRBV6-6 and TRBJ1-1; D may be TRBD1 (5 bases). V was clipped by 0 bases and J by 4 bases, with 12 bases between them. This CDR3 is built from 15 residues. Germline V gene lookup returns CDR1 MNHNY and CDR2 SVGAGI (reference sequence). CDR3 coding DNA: TGTGCCAGCAGTTACTCGAGGGAGGGGAGCACTGAAGCTTTCTTT. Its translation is CASSYSREGSTEAFF.

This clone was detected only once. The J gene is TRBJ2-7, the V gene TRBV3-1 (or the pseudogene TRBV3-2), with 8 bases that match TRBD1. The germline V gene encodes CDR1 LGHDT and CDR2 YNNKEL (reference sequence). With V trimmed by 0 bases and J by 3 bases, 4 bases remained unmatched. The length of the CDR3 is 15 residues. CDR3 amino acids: CASSQDGTGVYEQYF. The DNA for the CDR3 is TGTGCCAGCAGCCAAGATGGGACAGGCGTCTACGAGCAGTACTTC.

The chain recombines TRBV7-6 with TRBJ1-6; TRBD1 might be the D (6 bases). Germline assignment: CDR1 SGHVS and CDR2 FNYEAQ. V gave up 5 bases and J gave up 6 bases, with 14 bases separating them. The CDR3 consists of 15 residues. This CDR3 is CASSIMTGSNSPLHF. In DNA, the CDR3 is TGTGCCAGCAGCATCATGACAGGCTCTAATTCACCCCTCCACTTT.

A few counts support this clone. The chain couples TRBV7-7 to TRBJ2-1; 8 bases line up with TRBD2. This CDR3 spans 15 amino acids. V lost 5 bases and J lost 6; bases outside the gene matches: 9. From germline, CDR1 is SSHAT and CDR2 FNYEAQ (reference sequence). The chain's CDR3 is CASSLPGGPSNEQFF. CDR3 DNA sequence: TGTGCCAGCAGCCTCCCGGGGGGGCCTTCCAATGAGCAGTTCTTC.

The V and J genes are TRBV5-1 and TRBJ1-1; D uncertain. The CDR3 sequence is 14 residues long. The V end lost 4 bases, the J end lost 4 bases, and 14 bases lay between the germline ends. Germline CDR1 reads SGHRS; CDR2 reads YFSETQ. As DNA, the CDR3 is TGCGCCAGCAGCCCGACCCCGGGAGGCACTGAAGCTTTCTTT. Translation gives CASSPTPGGTEAFF.

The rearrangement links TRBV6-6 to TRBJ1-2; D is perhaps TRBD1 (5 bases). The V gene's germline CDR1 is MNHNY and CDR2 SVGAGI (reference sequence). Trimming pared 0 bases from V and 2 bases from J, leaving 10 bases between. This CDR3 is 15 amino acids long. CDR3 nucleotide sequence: TGTGCCAGCAGTTACTCGAACGGGGGGAACTATGGCTACACCTTC. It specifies CASSYSNGGNYGYTF.

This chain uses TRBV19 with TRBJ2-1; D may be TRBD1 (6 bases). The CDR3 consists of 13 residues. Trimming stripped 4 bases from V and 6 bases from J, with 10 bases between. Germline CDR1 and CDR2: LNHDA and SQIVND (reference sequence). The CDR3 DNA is TGTGCCAGTAGTACCACAGGGTTCAATGAGCAGTTCTTC. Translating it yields CASSTTGFNEQFF.

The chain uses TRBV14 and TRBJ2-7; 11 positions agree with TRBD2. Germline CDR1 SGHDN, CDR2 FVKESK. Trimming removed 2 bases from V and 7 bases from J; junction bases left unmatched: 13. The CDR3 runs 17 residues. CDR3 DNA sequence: TGTGCCAGCAGCCAACTTTACTTGACTAGCGGGGCCGAGGAGCAGTACTTC. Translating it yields CASSQLYLTSGAEEQYF.

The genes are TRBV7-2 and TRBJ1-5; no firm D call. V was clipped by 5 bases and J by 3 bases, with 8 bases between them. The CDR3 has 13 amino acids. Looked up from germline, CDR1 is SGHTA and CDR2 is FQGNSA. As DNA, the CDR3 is TGTGCCAGCAGCCCCGGGATCAATCAGCCCCAGCATTTT. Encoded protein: CASSPGINQPQHF.

CDR3 bases: TGCGCCAGCAGCCAACCTGGGGGCGGAAACACCATATATTTT. Protein: CASSQPGGGNTIYF. The rearrangement joins TRBV4-1 to TRBJ1-3; D might be TRBD1 (6 bases). The CDR3 contains 14 residues. CDR1 and CDR2 (germline): MGHRA, YSYEKL. With 2 bases removed from V and 4 bases from J, the gap between germline ends came to 9 bases.

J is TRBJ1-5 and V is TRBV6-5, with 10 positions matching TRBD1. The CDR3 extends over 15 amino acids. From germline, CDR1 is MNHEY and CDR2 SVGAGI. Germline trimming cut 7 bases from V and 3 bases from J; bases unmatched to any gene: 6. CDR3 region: CASTLGQGNNQPQHF. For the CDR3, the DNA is TGTGCCAGCACCTTGGGACAGGGGAACAATCAGCCCCAGCATTTT.

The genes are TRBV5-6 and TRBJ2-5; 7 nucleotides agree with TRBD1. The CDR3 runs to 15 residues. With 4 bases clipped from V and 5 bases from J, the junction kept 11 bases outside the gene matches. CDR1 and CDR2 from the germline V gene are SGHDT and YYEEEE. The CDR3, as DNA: TGTGCCAGCAGCATTACCCGGACAGGTGGGGAGACCCAGTACTTC. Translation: CASSITRTGGETQYF. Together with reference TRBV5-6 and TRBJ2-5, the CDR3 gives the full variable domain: DAGVTQSPTHLIKTRGQQVTLRCSPKSGHDTVSWYQQALGQGPQFIFQYYEEEERQRGNFPDRFSGHQFPNYSSELNVNALLLGDSALYLCASSITRTGGETQYFGPGTRLLVL.

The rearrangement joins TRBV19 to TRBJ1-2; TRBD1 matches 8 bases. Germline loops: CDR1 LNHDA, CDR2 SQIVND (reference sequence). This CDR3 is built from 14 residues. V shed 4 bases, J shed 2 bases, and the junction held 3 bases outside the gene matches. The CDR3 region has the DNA TGTGCCAGTAGTAGGACAGGGAAAAACTATGGCTACACCTTC. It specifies CASSRTGKNYGYTF.

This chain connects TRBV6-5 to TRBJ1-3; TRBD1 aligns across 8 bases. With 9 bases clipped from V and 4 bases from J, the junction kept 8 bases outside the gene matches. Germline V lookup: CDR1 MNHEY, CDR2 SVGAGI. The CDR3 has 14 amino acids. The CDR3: CASHAGGLGNTIYF. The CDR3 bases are TGTGCCAGTCATGCAGGGGGCCTGGGAAACACCATATATTTT.

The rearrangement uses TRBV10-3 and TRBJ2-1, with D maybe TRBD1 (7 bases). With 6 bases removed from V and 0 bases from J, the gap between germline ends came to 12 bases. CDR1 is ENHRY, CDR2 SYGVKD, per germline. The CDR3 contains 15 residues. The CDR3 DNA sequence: TGTGCCATCAGCGCGGGACAGATCTCCTACAATGAGCAGTTCTTC. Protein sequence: CAISAGQISYNEQFF.

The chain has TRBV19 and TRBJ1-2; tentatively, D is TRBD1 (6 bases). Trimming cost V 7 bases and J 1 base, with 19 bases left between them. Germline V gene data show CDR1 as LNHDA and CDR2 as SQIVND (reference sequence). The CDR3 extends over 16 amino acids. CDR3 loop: CASTLGRQELNYGYTF. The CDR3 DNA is TGTGCCAGTACCCTTGGTAGACAGGAGCTTAACTATGGCTACACCTTC.

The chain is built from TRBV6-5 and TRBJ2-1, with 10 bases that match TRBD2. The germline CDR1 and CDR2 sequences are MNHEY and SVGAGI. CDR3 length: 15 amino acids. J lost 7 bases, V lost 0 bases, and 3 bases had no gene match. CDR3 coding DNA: TGTGCCAGCAGTTACTCCCTGACTAGCGGGAATGAGCAGTTCTTC. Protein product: CASSYSLTSGNEQFF.

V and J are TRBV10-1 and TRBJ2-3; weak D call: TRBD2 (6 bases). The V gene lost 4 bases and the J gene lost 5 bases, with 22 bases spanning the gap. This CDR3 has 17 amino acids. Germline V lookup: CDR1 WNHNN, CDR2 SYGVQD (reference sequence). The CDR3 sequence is CASSGAHPGEVKDTQYF. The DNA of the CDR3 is TGCGCCAGCAGTGGGGCACACCCGGGAGAGGTAAAAGATACGCAGTATTTT.

DNA of the CDR3: TGTGCCACCAGTGATAGGGGTACCGGGGCCAACGTCCTGACTTTC. Amino acids: CATSDRGTGANVLTF. The chain couples TRBV24-1 to TRBJ2-6, with D maybe TRBD1 (5 bases). The germline V gene encodes CDR1 KGHDR and CDR2 SFDVKD. This CDR3 spans 15 amino acids. The germline V and J ends were trimmed by 3 bases and 4 bases, with 9 bases remaining between them.

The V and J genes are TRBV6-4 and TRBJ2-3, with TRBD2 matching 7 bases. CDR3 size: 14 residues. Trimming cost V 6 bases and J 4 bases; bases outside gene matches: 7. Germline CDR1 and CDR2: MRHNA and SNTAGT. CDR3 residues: CASRLTGGSDTQYF. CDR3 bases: TGTGCCAGCAGGCTCACGGGGGGATCAGATACGCAGTATTTT.

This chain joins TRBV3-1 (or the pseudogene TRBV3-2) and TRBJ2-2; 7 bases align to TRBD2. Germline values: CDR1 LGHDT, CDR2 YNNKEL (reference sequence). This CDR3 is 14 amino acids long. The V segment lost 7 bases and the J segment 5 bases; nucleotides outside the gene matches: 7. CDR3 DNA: TGTGCCAGCACGGCCTGGGAGGGAACCGGGGAGCTGTTTTTT. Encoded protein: CASTAWEGTGELFF.

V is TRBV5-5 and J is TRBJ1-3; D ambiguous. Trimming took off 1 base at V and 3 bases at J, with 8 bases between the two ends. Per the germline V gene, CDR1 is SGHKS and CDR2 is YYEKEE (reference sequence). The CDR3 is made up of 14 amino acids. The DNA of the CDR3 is TGTGCCAGCAGCTTGTGGAGGGTTGGAAACACCATATATTTT. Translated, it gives CASSLWRVGNTIYF.

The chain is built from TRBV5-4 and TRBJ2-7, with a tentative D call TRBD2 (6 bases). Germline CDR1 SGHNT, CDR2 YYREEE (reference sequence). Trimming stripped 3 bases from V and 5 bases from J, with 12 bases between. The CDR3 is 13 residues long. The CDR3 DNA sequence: TGTGCCAGCAGCTCGGGAGTGGAGGACGAGCAGTACTTC. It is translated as CASSSGVEDEQYF.

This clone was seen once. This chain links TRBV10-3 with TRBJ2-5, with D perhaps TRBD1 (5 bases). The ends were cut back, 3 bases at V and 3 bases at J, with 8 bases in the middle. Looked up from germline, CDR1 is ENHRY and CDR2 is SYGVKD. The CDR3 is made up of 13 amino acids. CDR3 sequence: CAISEKGEETQYF. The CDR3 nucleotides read TGTGCCATCAGTGAAAAAGGGGAAGAGACCCAGTACTTC.

The CDR3 sequence is CASSGRDSYEQYF. The CDR3 nucleotides read TGTGCCAGCAGCGGACGGGACTCCTACGAGCAGTACTTC. This chain connects TRBV7-9 to TRBJ2-7; possible D gene TRBD2, 5 bases. This CDR3 region has 13 residues. V lost 5 bases and J lost 0, with 8 bases in between. Germline V gene lookup returns CDR1 SEHNR and CDR2 FQNEAQ (reference sequence).

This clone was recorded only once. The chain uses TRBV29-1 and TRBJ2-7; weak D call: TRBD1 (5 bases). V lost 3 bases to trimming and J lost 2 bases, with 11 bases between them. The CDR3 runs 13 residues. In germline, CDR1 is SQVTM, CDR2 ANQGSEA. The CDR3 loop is CSVEGPKTYEQYF. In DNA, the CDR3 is TGCAGCGTTGAGGGGCCGAAGACCTACGAGCAGTACTTC.